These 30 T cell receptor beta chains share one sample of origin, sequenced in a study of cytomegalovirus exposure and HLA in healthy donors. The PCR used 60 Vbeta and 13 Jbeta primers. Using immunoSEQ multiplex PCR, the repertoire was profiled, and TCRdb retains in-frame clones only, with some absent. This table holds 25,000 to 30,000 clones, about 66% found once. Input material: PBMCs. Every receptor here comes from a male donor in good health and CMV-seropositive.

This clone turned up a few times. The CDR3 DNA reads TGTGCCAGCAGTTTAGGAGGAAGGGCGACCGGGGAGCTGTTTTTT. Amino acid sequence: CASSLGGRATGELFF. The rearrangement joins TRBV28 to TRBJ2-2; tentative D call: TRBD2 (5 bases). This CDR3 has 15 amino acids. V dropped 2 bases and J dropped 5 bases, with 12 bases sitting between them. CDR1 MDHEN and CDR2 SYDVKM come from the germline V gene.

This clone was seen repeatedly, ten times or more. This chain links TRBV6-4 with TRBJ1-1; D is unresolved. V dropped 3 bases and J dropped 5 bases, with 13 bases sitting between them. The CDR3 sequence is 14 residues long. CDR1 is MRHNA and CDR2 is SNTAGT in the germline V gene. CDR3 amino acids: CASSEKASGTEAFF. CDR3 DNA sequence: TGTGCCAGCAGTGAAAAGGCGTCCGGGACTGAAGCTTTCTTT.

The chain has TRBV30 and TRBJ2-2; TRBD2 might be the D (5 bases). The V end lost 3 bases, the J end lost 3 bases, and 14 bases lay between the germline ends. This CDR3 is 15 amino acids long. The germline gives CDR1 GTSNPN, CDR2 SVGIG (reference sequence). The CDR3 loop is CAWSPPDWDTGELFF. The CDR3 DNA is TGTGCCTGGAGCCCTCCGGACTGGGACACCGGGGAGCTGTTTTTT. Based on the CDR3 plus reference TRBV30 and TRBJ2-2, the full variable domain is SQTIHQWPATLVQPVGSPLSLECTVEGTSNPNLYWYRQAAGRGLQLLFYSVGIGQISSEVPQNLSASRPQDRQFILSSKKLLLSDSGFYLCAWSPPDWDTGELFFGEGSRLTVL.

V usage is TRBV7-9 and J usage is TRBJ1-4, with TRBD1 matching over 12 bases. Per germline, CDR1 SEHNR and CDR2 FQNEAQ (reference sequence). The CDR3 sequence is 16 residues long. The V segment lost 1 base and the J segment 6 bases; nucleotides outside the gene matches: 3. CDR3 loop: CASSLDGTGGDEKLFF. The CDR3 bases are TGTGCCAGCAGCTTAGACGGGACAGGGGGCGATGAAAAACTGTTTTTT.

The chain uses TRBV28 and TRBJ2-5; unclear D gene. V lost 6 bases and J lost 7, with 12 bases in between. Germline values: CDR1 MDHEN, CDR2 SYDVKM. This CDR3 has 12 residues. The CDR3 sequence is CASSPILGTQYF. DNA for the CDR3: TGTGCCAGCAGCCCAATCCTCGGGACCCAGTACTTC.

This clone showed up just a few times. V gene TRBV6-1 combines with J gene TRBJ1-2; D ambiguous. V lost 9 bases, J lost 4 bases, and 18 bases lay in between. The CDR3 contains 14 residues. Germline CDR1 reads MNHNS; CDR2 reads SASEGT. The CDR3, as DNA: TGTGCCAGTCTCCAACAGCAGTACCTCTATGGCTACACCTTC. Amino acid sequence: CASLQQQYLYGYTF.

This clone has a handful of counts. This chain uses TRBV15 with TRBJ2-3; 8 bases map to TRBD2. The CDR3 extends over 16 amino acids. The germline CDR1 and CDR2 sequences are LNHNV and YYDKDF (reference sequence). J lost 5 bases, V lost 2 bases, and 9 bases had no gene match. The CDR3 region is CATSRPERERVDTQYF. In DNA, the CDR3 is TGTGCCACCAGCAGACCCGAGCGGGAGAGGGTAGATACGCAGTATTTT.

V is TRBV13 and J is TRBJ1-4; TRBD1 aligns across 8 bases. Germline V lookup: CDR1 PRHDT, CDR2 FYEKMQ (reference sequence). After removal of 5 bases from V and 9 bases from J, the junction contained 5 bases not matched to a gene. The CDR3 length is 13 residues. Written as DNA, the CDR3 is TGTGCCAGCAGCCCAAGACAGGGGCAAAAACTGTTTTTT. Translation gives CASSPRQGQKLFF.

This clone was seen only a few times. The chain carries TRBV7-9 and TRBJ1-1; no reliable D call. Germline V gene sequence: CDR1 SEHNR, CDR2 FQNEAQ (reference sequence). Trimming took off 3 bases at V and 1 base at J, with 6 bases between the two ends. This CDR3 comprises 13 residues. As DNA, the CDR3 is TGTGCCAGCAGCTTCGGAGGGAACACTGAAGCTTTCTTT. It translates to CASSFGGNTEAFF.

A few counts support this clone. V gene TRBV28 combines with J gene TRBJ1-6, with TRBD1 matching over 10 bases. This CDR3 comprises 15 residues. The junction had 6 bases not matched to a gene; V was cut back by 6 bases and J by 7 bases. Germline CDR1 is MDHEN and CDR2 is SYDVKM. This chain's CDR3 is CASRRGQGWNSPLHF. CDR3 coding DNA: TGTGCCAGCAGACGGGGACAGGGGTGGAATTCACCCCTCCACTTT.

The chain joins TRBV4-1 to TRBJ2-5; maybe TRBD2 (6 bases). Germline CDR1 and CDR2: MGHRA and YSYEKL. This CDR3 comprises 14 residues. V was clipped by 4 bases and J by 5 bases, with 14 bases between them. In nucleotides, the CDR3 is TGCGCCAGCAGCCCAGGAGGACTACGGGAGACCCAGTACTTC. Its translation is CASSPGGLRETQYF.

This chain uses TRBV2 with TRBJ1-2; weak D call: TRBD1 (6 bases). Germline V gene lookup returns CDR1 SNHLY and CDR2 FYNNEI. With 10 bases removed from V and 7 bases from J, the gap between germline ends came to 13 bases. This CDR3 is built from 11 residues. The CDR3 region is CAIAGAGGYTF. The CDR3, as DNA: TGTGCCATCGCAGGGGCGGGTGGCTACACCTTC.

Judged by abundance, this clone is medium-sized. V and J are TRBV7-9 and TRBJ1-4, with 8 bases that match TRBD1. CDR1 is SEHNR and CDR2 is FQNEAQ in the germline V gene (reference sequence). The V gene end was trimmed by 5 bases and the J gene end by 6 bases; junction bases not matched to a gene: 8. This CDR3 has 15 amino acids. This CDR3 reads CASSRLTGGDEKLFF. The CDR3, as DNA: TGTGCCAGCAGCCGCCTCACAGGGGGGGATGAAAAACTGTTTTTT.

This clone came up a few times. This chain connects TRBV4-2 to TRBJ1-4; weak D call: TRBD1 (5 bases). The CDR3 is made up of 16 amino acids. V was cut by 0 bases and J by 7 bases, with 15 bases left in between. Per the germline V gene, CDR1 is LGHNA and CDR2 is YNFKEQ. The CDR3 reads CASSQDVGGGSEKLFF. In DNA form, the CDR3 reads TGTGCCAGCAGCCAAGATGTAGGTGGGGGGTCTGAAAAACTGTTTTTT.

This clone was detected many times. DNA of the CDR3: TGTGCCAGCAGGGATACAGGGGGATTGAACACTGAAGCTTTCTTT. This gives the protein CASRDTGGLNTEAFF. V usage is TRBV7-9 and J usage is TRBJ1-1; 8 positions agree with TRBD1. The CDR3 covers 15 residues. Germline assignment: CDR1 SEHNR and CDR2 FQNEAQ (reference sequence). Trimming cost V 6 bases and J 0 bases; bases outside gene matches: 6.

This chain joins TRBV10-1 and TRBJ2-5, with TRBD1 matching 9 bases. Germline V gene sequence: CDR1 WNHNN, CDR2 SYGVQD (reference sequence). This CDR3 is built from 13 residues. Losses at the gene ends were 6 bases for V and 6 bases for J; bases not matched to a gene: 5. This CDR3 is CASSLQGAKTQYF. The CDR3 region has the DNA TGCGCCAGCAGCCTACAGGGGGCGAAGACCCAGTACTTC.

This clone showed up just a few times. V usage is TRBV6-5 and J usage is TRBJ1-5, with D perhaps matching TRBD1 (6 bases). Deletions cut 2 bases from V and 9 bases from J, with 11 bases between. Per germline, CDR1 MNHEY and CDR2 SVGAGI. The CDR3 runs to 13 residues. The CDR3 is CASSYGGGGPQHF. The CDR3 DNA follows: TGTGCCAGCAGTTACGGAGGGGGGGGGCCCCAGCATTTT.

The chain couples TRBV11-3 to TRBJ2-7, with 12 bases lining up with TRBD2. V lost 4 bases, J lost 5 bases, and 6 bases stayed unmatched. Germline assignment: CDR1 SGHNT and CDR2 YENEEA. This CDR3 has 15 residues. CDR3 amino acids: CASSYSGLAGNEQYF. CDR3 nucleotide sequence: TGTGCCAGCAGCTACTCGGGACTAGCGGGTAACGAGCAGTACTTC.

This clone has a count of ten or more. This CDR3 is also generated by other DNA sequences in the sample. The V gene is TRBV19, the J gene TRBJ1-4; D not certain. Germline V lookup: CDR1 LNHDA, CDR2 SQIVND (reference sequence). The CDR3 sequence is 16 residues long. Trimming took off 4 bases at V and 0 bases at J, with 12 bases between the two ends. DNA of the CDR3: TGTGCCAGTAGTACCGCCAGGATTGCAACTAATGAAAAACTGTTTTTT. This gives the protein CASSTARIATNEKLFF.

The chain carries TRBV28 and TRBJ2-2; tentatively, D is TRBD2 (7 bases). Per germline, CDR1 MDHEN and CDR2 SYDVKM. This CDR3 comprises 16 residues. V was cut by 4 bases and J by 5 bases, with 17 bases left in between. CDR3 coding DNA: TGTGCCAGCAGTTCCCGTCGGGGGGCTGCAACCGGGGAGCTGTTTTTT. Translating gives CASSSRRGAATGELFF.

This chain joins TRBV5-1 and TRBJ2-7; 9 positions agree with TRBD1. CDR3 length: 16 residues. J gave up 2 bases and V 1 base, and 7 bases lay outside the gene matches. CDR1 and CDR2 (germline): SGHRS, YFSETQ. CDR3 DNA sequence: TGCGCCAGCAGCTTGTCCGGGACAGGGTTCCCCTACGAGCAGTACTTC. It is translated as CASSLSGTGFPYEQYF.

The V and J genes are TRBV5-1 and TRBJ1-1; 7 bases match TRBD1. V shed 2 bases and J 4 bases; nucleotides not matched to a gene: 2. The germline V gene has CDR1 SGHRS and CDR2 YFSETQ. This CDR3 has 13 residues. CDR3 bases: TGCGCCAGCAGCTTCGAGGGGGCCACTGAAGCTTTCTTT. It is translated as CASSFEGATEAFF.

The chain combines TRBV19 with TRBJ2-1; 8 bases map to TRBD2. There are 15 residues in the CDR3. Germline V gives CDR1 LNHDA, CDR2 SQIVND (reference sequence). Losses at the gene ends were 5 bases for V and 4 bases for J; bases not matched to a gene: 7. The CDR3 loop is CASSPGGLGYNEQFF. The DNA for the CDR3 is TGTGCCAGTAGTCCTGGGGGACTAGGGTACAATGAGCAGTTCTTC.

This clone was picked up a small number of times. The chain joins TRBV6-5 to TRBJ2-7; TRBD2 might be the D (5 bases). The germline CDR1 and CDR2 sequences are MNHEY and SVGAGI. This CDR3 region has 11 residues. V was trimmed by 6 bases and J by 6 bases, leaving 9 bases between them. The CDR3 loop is CASRRDSEQYF. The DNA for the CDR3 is TGTGCCAGCAGACGGGATTCCGAGCAGTACTTC.

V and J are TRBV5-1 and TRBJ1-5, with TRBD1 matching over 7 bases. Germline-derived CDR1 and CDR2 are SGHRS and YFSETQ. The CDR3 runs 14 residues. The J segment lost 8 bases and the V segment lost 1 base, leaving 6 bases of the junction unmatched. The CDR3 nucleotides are TGCGCCAGCAGCTTGCGACAGGGAGGTAAGCCCCAGCATTTT. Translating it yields CASSLRQGGKPQHF.

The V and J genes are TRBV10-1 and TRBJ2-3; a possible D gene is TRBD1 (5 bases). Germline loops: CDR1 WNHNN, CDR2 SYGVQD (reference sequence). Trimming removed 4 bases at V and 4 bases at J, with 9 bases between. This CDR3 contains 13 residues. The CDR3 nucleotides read TGCGCCAGCAGTGCCCAGGGATCAGATACGCAGTATTTT. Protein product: CASSAQGSDTQYF.

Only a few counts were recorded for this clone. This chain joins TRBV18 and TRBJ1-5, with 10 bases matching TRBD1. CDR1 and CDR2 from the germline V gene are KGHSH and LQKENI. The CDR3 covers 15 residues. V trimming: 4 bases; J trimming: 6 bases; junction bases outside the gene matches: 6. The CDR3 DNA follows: TGTGCCAGCTCACAAGGACAGGGGGGGACTCAGCCCCAGCATTTT. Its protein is CASSQGQGGTQPQHF.

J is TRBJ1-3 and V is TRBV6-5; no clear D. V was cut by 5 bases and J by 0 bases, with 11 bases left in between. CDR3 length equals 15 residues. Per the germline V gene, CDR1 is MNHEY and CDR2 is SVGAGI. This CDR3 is CASSLTGSSGNTIYF. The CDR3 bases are TGTGCCAGCAGTCTGACGGGAAGCTCTGGAAACACCATATATTTT.

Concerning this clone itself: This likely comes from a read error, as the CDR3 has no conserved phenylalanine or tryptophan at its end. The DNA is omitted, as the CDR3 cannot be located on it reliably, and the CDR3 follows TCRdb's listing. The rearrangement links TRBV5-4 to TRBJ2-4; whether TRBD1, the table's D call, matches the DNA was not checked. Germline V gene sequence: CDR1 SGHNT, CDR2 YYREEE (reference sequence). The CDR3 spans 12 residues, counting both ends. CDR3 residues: CASSFKGTGGGN.

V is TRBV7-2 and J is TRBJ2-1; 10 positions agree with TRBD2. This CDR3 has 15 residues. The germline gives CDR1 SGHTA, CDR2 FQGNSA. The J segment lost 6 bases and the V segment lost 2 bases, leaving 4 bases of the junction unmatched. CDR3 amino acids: CASSLSSGRANEQFF. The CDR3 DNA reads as TGTGCCAGCAGCTTAAGCAGCGGGAGGGCCAATGAGCAGTTCTTC. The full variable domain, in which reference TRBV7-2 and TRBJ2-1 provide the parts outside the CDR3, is GAGVSQSPSNKVTEKGKDVELRCDPISGHTALYWYRQSLGQGLEFLIYFQGNSAPDKSGLPSDRFSAERTGGSVSTLTIQRTQQEDSAVYLCASSLSSGRANEQFFGPGTRLTVL.